This entry lists 23 T cell receptor beta chains sequenced from one sample in a study of cytomegalovirus exposure and HLA in healthy donors. The study ran its PCR with 60 Vbeta and 13 Jbeta primers. Sequencing used immunoSEQ multiplex PCR; TCRdb keeps in-frame clones, though not all of them. The sample has approximately 90,000 clones; 75% are singletons. Sample: PBMCs. Source of these receptors: a middle-aged man in good health and CMV-seronegative.

This clone showed up just a few times. This chain links TRBV10-3 with TRBJ2-2, with 14 bases lining up with TRBD2. The germline V gene has CDR1 ENHRY and CDR2 SYGVKD. CDR3 length equals 18 residues. Unmatched junction bases numbered 7, after V lost 5 bases and J lost 2 bases. CDR3 residues: CAISHGLAGGRNTGELFF. The CDR3 DNA reads TGTGCCATCAGTCATGGACTAGCGGGGGGCCGAAACACCGGGGAGCTGTTTTTT.

This clone was counted a few times. V is TRBV19 and J is TRBJ1-1, with D possibly being TRBD1 (6 bases). V lost 4 bases, J lost 1 base, and 10 bases lay in between. Germline CDR1 and CDR2: LNHDA and SQIVND (reference sequence). The CDR3 loop spans 14 amino acids. The CDR3 DNA reads as TGTGCCAGTAGTAGCGGGGGCCCGAACACTGAAGCTTTCTTT. The encoded protein is CASSSGGPNTEAFF. Together with reference TRBV19 and TRBJ1-1, the CDR3 gives the full variable domain: DGGITQSPKYLFRKEGQNVTLSCEQNLNHDAMYWYRQDPGQGLRLIYYSQIVNDFQKGDIAEGYSVSREKKESFPLTVTSAQKNPTAFYLCASSSGGPNTEAFFGQGTRLTVV.

The gene calls are TRBV5-1 and TRBJ2-3; D remains unclear. V was cut by 1 base and J by 0 bases, with 9 bases left in between. The CDR3 spans 15 residues. Looked up from germline, CDR1 is SGHRS and CDR2 is YFSETQ. The CDR3 DNA sequence: TGCGCCAGCAGCTTGATGCCAGGCAGCACAGATACGCAGTATTTT. Translation gives CASSLMPGSTDTQYF.

The chain is built from TRBV7-6 and TRBJ1-4; D gene unclear. The CDR3 is 16 residues long. Per germline, CDR1 SGHVS and CDR2 FNYEAQ. The V gene lost 5 bases and the J gene lost 1 base, with 14 bases spanning the gap. CDR3 amino acids: CASSRSGVKTNEKLFF. DNA of the CDR3: TGTGCCAGCAGCCGCAGCGGGGTCAAAACTAATGAAAAACTGTTTTTT.

CDR3 in amino acids: CAWSPGSGYNEQFF. The CDR3 bases are TGTGCCTGGAGTCCCGGTAGCGGCTACAATGAGCAGTTCTTC. The chain links TRBV30 to TRBJ2-1; D is possibly TRBD2 (6 bases). CDR3 length equals 14 residues. Germline CDR1 is GTSNPN and CDR2 is SVGIG (reference sequence). V lost 2 bases and J lost 3, with 11 bases in between.

CDR3 residues: CASSIVPGSLHYSNQPQHF. The CDR3, as DNA: TGTGCCAGTAGTATAGTCCCAGGGTCCCTTCACTATAGCAATCAGCCCCAGCATTTT. The chain is built from TRBV19 and TRBJ1-5; D may be TRBD1 (5 bases). The CDR3 runs 19 residues. Germline V gene sequence: CDR1 LNHDA, CDR2 SQIVND (reference sequence). Trimming stripped 1 base from V and 0 bases from J, with 19 bases between.

J is TRBJ2-5 and V is TRBV2, with unresolved D. This CDR3 region has 12 residues. V was clipped by 10 bases and J by 6 bases, with 15 bases between them. CDR1 SNHLY and CDR2 FYNNEI come from the germline V gene. The CDR3 nucleotides read TGTGCCACCGCACAATGGGCACAGACCCAGTACTTC. Translated, it gives CATAQWAQTQYF.

CDR3 sequence reads: CASSPSEARNTEAFF. The CDR3 coding sequence is TGTGCCAGCAGCCCAAGCGAGGCGAGGAACACTGAAGCTTTCTTT. This chain links TRBV13 with TRBJ1-1; unclear D gene. The CDR3 runs to 15 residues. V lost 5 bases to trimming and J lost 1 base, with 14 bases between them. Germline V CDR1 and CDR2: PRHDT, FYEKMQ (reference sequence).

The chain couples TRBV5-1 to TRBJ1-2; 8 nucleotides match TRBD1. CDR3 length: 14 residues. With V trimmed by 4 bases and J by 5 bases, 7 bases remained unmatched. Germline loops: CDR1 SGHRS, CDR2 YFSETQ. The CDR3 DNA sequence: TGCGCCAGCAGCAGCGGACAGGGAGGATATGGCTACACCTTC. It yields the protein CASSSGQGGYGYTF.

The V call is TRBV19, the J call TRBJ1-2; 7 nucleotides line up with TRBD1. The junction had 12 bases not matched to a gene; V was cut back by 10 bases and J by 4 bases. This CDR3 has 14 residues. The germline gives CDR1 LNHDA, CDR2 SQIVND (reference sequence). CDR3 amino acids: CAILNLTGSYGYTF. Written as DNA, the CDR3 is TGTGCCATACTCAACTTGACAGGGAGCTATGGCTACACCTTC.

The CDR3 DNA reads TGTGCCAGCACGCCCGCTGGAGGTCGCGAGCAGTACTTC. It codes for CASTPAGGREQYF. V usage is TRBV28 and J usage is TRBJ2-7; a weak D match, TRBD2 (5 bases). The germline gives CDR1 MDHEN, CDR2 SYDVKM. V was shortened by 7 bases and J by 6 bases, with 16 bases between the two germline ends. This CDR3 has 13 amino acids.

V is TRBV16 and J is TRBJ2-7; 7 nucleotides match TRBD1. The CDR3 contains 17 residues. Germline assignment: CDR1 KGHSY and CDR2 FQNENV. The trim removed 4 bases at V and 7 bases at J, leaving 19 bases unmatched. The CDR3 here is CASSPQPWGQSPLEQYF. CDR3 DNA: TGTGCCAGCAGCCCTCAACCCTGGGGACAGTCTCCGTTAGAGCAGTACTTC.

The chain has TRBV14 and TRBJ2-2; D not certain. The CDR3 totals 14 residues. Per the germline V gene, CDR1 is SGHDN and CDR2 is FVKESK. The V end lost 3 bases, the J end lost 6 bases, and 11 bases lay between the germline ends. The CDR3 spells CASSHARWPGELFF. In nucleotides, the CDR3 is TGTGCCAGCAGCCACGCCAGGTGGCCCGGGGAGCTGTTTTTT.

The chain combines TRBV6-1 with TRBJ1-1, with D possibly matching TRBD1 (5 bases). Trimming took 6 bases from V and 5 from J, leaving 13 bases between them. The germline CDR1 and CDR2 sequences are MNHNS and SASEGT. The CDR3 loop spans 13 amino acids. This CDR3 reads CASSEQGWTEAFF. The CDR3 nucleotides read TGTGCCAGCAGCGAGCAGGGATGGACTGAAGCTTTCTTT.

The chain uses TRBV2 and TRBJ2-1; 11 nucleotides agree with TRBD2. CDR1 is SNHLY, CDR2 FYNNEI, per germline. This CDR3 comprises 15 residues. The V and J ends lost 5 bases and 4 bases, in that order; junction bases with no gene match: 4. The CDR3 nucleotides read TGTGCCAGCAGTTTAGCGGGAGGGGGGTACAATGAGCAGTTCTTC. Protein: CASSLAGGGYNEQFF. The full variable domain, rest sourced from reference TRBV2 and TRBJ2-1, is EPEVTQTPSHQVTQMGQEVILRCVPISNHLYFYWYRQILGQKVEFLVSFYNNEISEKSEIFDDQFSVERPDGSNFTLKIRSTKLEDSAMYFCASSLAGGGYNEQFFGPGTRLTVL.

This chain uses TRBV10-3 with TRBJ2-7, with 7 nucleotides matching TRBD1. The CDR3 sequence is 13 residues long. Trimming at V came to 10 bases and at J to 2 bases, leaving 8 bases not matched to a gene. Germline V gives CDR1 ENHRY, CDR2 SYGVKD. In nucleotides, the CDR3 is TGTGCCACACAGGCAGGGGGTCCCTACGAGCAGTACTTC. It is translated as CATQAGGPYEQYF.

The V and J genes are TRBV4-1 and TRBJ1-2; a possible D gene is TRBD1 (6 bases). Per germline, CDR1 MGHRA and CDR2 YSYEKL. V was trimmed by 3 bases and J by 0 bases, leaving 8 bases between them. This CDR3 is 14 amino acids long. This CDR3 reads CASSQGQTNYGYTF. The CDR3 DNA reads TGCGCCAGCAGCCAGGGACAAACTAACTATGGCTACACCTTC.

This clone was seen a handful of times. The genes are TRBV5-4 and TRBJ1-1; perhaps TRBD1 as D (5 bases). This CDR3 has 18 residues. V dropped 4 bases and J dropped 0 bases, with 22 bases sitting between them. CDR1 SGHNT and CDR2 YYREEE come from the germline V gene (reference sequence). The CDR3 loop is CASSGGGVAGLLNTEAFF. CDR3 DNA: TGTGCCAGCAGCGGGGGGGGTGTGGCAGGCCTATTGAACACTGAAGCTTTCTTT.

The CDR3 DNA reads as TGTGCCAGCAGTCGCACCGGGACAGGGATCTACGAGCAGTACTTC. Amino acid sequence: CASSRTGTGIYEQYF. The V gene is TRBV6-5, the J gene TRBJ2-7; 9 bases are a match to TRBD1. This CDR3 is built from 15 residues. Germline V CDR1 and CDR2: MNHEY, SVGAGI. V shed 5 bases and J 3 bases; nucleotides not matched to a gene: 8.

This chain links TRBV5-1 with TRBJ2-1, with TRBD2 matching 7 bases. Germline CDR1 is SGHRS and CDR2 is YFSETQ. This CDR3 contains 15 residues. The ends lost 6 bases at V and 0 bases at J; junction bases unmatched: 6. The CDR3 sequence is CASKDPSGSYNEQFF. The CDR3 DNA reads TGCGCCAGCAAGGACCCTAGCGGCTCCTACAATGAGCAGTTCTTC.

V usage is TRBV7-9 and J usage is TRBJ2-3; 10 bases fit TRBD2. The CDR3 totals 18 residues. CDR1 is SEHNR, CDR2 FQNEAQ, per germline (reference sequence). V lost 1 base and J lost 0; bases outside the gene matches: 7. The CDR3 sequence is CASSLGAGGPPSTDTQYF. DNA of the CDR3: TGTGCCAGCAGCTTAGGAGCGGGGGGGCCTCCTAGCACAGATACGCAGTATTTT. Using reference TRBV7-9 and TRBJ2-3 for the parts outside the CDR3, the full variable domain is DTGVSQNPRHKITKRGQNVTFRCDPISEHNRLYWYRQTLGQGPEFLTYFQNEAQLEKSRLLSDRFSAERPKGSFSTLEIQRTEQGDSAMYLCASSLGAGGPPSTDTQYFGPGTRLTVL.

The chain recombines TRBV7-9 with TRBJ2-1; TRBD1 matches at 8 bases. The CDR3 runs to 16 residues. The trim removed 4 bases at V and 5 bases at J, leaving 10 bases unmatched. From germline, CDR1 is SEHNR and CDR2 FQNEAQ (reference sequence). CDR3 loop: CASSYTPGQDNNEQFF. Here the CDR3 DNA reads TGTGCCAGCAGCTATACTCCGGGACAGGATAACAATGAGCAGTTCTTC.

V gene TRBV29-1 combines with J gene TRBJ2-1; no firm D call. The CDR3 spans 13 residues. The V gene lost 1 base and the J gene lost 8 bases, with 12 bases spanning the gap. Per the germline V gene, CDR1 is SQVTM and CDR2 is ANQGSEA. The CDR3 spells CSVEGASLDEQFF. CDR3 nucleotides: TGCAGCGTTGAAGGGGCATCCCTCGATGAGCAGTTCTTC.